This TCR beta chain was sequenced in a study of blood T cell repertoires in COVID-19. On the study more broadly: Material from acute and convalescent COVID-19 was sourced from the United States, Italy and Spain. Sample material is recorded as cDNA or gDNA derived from T cells, B-cell-depleted T cells, or PBMCs.

This CDR3 spans 17 amino acids. CDR1 SGHTA and CDR2 FQGTGA come from the germline V gene. Unmatched junction bases numbered 10, after V lost 1 base and J lost 8 bases. Original methodology: Scientists estimated how many nucleated cells there were by amplifying reference gene primers. The data were produced by immunoSEQ multiplex PCR, yet TCRdb's version contains in-frame clones alone and is incomplete. The V and J calls and clone size were taken over from that table, and D and trimming were inferred from the DNA. The sample has 200,000 to 250,000 clones, about nine tenths seen once. J is TRBJ2-1 and V is TRBV7-3, with TRBD2 identical over 11 bases. The TCR comes from a man aged 60 to 75 who had recovered from COVID-19. The material sequenced was peripheral blood. CDR3 DNA: TGTGCCAGCAGCTTAAGACCCCTAGCGGGGGGCTTCTATGAGCAGTTCTTC. This translates into CASSLRPLAGGFYEQFF.